These 17 T cell receptor beta chains share one sample of origin, sequenced in a study of T cell changes during pregnancy in multiple sclerosis. Sequencing used immunoSEQ multiplex PCR; TCRdb keeps in-frame clones, though not all of them. The sample carries 69,000 or so clones, approximately 92% recorded once. The material sequenced was peripheral blood, taken before pregnancy. The receptors shown here come from a female donor with multiple sclerosis, enrolled in a pregnancy study.

The CDR3 loop reads CASSLDPQGGYTF. The CDR3 nucleotides read TGTGCCAGCAGTTTAGACCCACAGGGGGGCTACACCTTC. This chain joins TRBV28 and TRBJ1-2, with 7 bases aligning to TRBD1. CDR1 is MDHEN and CDR2 is SYDVKM in the germline V gene. The CDR3 loop spans 13 amino acids. V lost 2 bases to trimming and J lost 8 bases; unmatched junction nucleotides: 5.

V gene TRBV28 combines with J gene TRBJ1-5; the D gene is possibly TRBD1 (5 bases). CDR1 and CDR2 (germline): MDHEN, SYDVKM. This CDR3 region has 21 residues. Trimming took 6 bases from V and 2 from J, leaving 32 bases between them. The CDR3 coding sequence is TGTGCCAGCAGGGGGCGGTGGGTTCTACGTTCCGATAGCTGGGGCAATCAGCCCCAGCATTTT. Its protein is CASRGRWVLRSDSWGNQPQHF.

The gene calls are TRBV5-1 and TRBJ2-3, with D possibly matching TRBD2 (5 bases). The ends were cut back, 4 bases at V and 0 bases at J, with 18 bases in the middle. This CDR3 has 17 amino acids. CDR1 is SGHRS and CDR2 is YFSETQ in the germline V gene. The chain's CDR3 is CASSPSGADYSTDTQYF. As DNA, the CDR3 is TGCGCCAGCAGCCCTAGTGGAGCGGATTATAGCACAGATACGCAGTATTTT.

V and J are TRBV9 and TRBJ2-3; weak D call: TRBD2 (6 bases). CDR3 length equals 13 residues. Germline CDR1 is SGDLS and CDR2 is YYNGEE. Trimming took off 5 bases at V and 0 bases at J, with 7 bases between the two ends. CDR3 residues: CASRGTSTDTQYF. Written as DNA, the CDR3 is TGTGCCAGCAGAGGGACTAGCACAGATACGCAGTATTTT.

The chain has TRBV27 and TRBJ2-5, with TRBD2 matching over 10 bases. This CDR3 has 18 amino acids. After removal of 6 bases from V and 1 base from J, the junction contained 14 bases not matched to a gene. CDR1 is MNHEY and CDR2 is SMNVEV in the germline V gene (reference sequence). CDR3 coding DNA: TGTGCCAGCAGCCGACTTGGTGAGCGGGAGGGCCCCCAAGAGACCCAGTACTTC. Residues: CASSRLGEREGPQETQYF.

The genes are TRBV27 and TRBJ1-4, with D possibly being TRBD1 (5 bases). Germline loops: CDR1 MNHEY, CDR2 SMNVEV (reference sequence). Trimming removed 2 bases from V and 0 bases from J, with 7 bases in between. The length of the CDR3 is 15 residues. The CDR3 DNA follows: TGTGCCAGCAGTTTAGGGGGGGCAACTAATGAAAAACTGTTTTTT. As protein: CASSLGGATNEKLFF.

The rearrangement uses TRBV6-1 and TRBJ1-2, with 9 bases that match TRBD1. From germline, CDR1 is MNHNS and CDR2 SASEGT. J gave up 7 bases and V 4 bases, and 10 bases lay outside the gene matches. CDR3 length: 15 residues. The CDR3 here is CASSGTGTGIGGYTF. The CDR3 bases are TGTGCCAGCAGTGGGACCGGGACAGGGATTGGTGGCTACACCTTC.

The chain's CDR3 is CASSFKGVGNQPQHF. Here the CDR3 DNA reads TGTGCCAGCAGTTTTAAAGGGGTTGGCAATCAGCCCCAGCATTTT. This chain connects TRBV27 to TRBJ1-5, with D possibly being TRBD1 (5 bases). Trimming removed 3 bases at V and 2 bases at J, with 11 bases between. CDR1 and CDR2 (germline): MNHEY, SMNVEV (reference sequence). CDR3 length: 15 amino acids.

This chain links TRBV28 with TRBJ1-5; TRBD1 matches 9 bases. Germline V CDR1 and CDR2: MDHEN, SYDVKM. V trimming: 11 bases; J trimming: 6 bases; junction bases outside the gene matches: 14. The CDR3 extends over 15 amino acids. The CDR3 nucleotides read TGTGCCGCGGGACAGGGCGGCGGGGGGGTTCAGCCCCAGCATTTT. It codes for CAAGQGGGGVQPQHF. Drawing the rest from reference TRBV28 and TRBJ1-5, the complete variable domain is DVKVTQSSRYLVKRTGEKVFLECVQDMDHENMFWYRQDPGLGLRLIYFSYDVKMKEKGDIPEGYSVSREKKERFSLILESASTNQTSMYLCAAGQGGGGVQPQHFGDGTRLSIL.

As DNA, the CDR3 is TGTGCCAGCAGTCGGGACAGGGGCAATGACGAGCAGTACTTC. This gives the protein CASSRDRGNDEQYF. The chain is built from TRBV6-5 and TRBJ2-7; 10 bases line up with TRBD1. CDR3 length: 14 amino acids. The J segment lost 5 bases and the V segment lost 5 bases, leaving 6 bases of the junction unmatched. CDR1 and CDR2 from the germline V gene are MNHEY and SVGAGI.

The V and J genes are TRBV4-3 and TRBJ2-3, with TRBD2 matching over 9 bases. The CDR3 contains 16 residues. The germline gives CDR1 LGHNA, CDR2 YSLEER. Losses at the gene ends were 1 base for V and 2 bases for J; bases not matched to a gene: 4. CDR3: CASSQGTSDSTDTQYF. As DNA, the CDR3 is TGCGCCAGCAGCCAAGGGACTAGCGACTCCACAGATACGCAGTATTTT.

The chain joins TRBV19 to TRBJ2-1; TRBD2 aligns across 7 bases. Per germline, CDR1 LNHDA and CDR2 SQIVND (reference sequence). The CDR3 runs 13 residues. V lost 1 base, J lost 10 bases, and 4 bases stayed unmatched. The CDR3 region has the DNA TGTGCCAGTAGTATAGTTACTAGCGCGGAGCAGTTCTTC. Encoded protein: CASSIVTSAEQFF.

The chain employs TRBV2 and TRBJ2-5; TRBD2 is a possible D gene (5 bases). The CDR3 has 14 amino acids. The V gene's germline CDR1 is SNHLY and CDR2 FYNNEI. Between the trimmed V and J ends, which lost 1 base and 8 bases, there was a span of 14 bases. The CDR3 DNA sequence: TGTGCCAGCAGTGAAGGGACTTTAACGGAAACCCAGTACTTC. It translates to CASSEGTLTETQYF.

The chain is built from TRBV4-3 and TRBJ2-7; TRBD1 matches at 7 bases. The germline CDR1 and CDR2 sequences are LGHNA and YSLEER. This CDR3 comprises 15 residues. The ends lost 1 base at V and 3 bases at J; junction bases unmatched: 6. The DNA of the CDR3 is TGCGCCAGCAGCCAAGGTAATACAGGGGTCTACGAGCAGTACTTC. Protein: CASSQGNTGVYEQYF.

The rearrangement links TRBV5-8 to TRBJ1-2; no firm D call. Germline-derived CDR1 and CDR2 are SGHTS and YDEGEE. Trimming stripped 6 bases from V and 2 bases from J, with 14 bases between. The length of the CDR3 is 14 residues. This CDR3 is CASTSLRYNYGYTF. CDR3 bases: TGTGCCAGCACCTCCCTCAGATACAACTATGGCTACACCTTC.

The gene calls are TRBV5-5 and TRBJ2-2; maybe TRBD2 (6 bases). The CDR3 is made up of 17 amino acids. Trimming pared 7 bases from V and 4 bases from J, leaving 23 bases between. The germline V gene encodes CDR1 SGHKS and CDR2 YYEKEE (reference sequence). For the CDR3, the DNA is TGTGCCAGCGCCCGTTCCCTTTTAGCGGACCGCACCGGGGAGCTGTTTTTT. This codes for CASARSLLADRTGELFF. Drawing the rest from reference TRBV5-5 and TRBJ2-2, the complete variable domain is DAGVTQSPTHLIKTRGQQVTLRCSPISGHKSVSWYQQVLGQGPQFIFQYYEKEERGRGNFPDRFSARQFPNYSSELNVNALLLGDSALYLCASARSLLADRTGELFFGEGSRLTVL.

J is TRBJ2-7 and V is TRBV10-3, with D tentatively TRBD2 (5 bases). Trimming removed 3 bases at V and 5 bases at J, with 20 bases between. This CDR3 comprises 16 residues. Germline values: CDR1 ENHRY, CDR2 SYGVKD. Written as DNA, the CDR3 is TGTGCCATCAGTGAAGTAGCAAGGGAGTTGGGCAACGAGCAGTACTTC. This translates into CAISEVARELGNEQYF.